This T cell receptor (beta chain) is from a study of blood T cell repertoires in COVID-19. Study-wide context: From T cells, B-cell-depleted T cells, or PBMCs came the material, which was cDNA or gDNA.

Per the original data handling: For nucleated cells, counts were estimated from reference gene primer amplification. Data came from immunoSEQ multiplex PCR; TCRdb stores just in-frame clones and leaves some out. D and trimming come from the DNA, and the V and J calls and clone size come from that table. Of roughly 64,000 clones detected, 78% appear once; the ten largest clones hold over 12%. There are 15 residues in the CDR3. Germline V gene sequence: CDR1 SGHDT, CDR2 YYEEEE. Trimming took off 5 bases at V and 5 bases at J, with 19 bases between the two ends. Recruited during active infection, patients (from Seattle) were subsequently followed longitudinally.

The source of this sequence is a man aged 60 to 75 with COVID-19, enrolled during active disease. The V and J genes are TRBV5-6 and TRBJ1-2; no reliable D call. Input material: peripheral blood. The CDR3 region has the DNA TGTGCCAGCAGGGGAACGGGAGGCTCCGGTTATGGCTACACCTTC. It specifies CASRGTGGSGYGYTF.